Each of the 14 T cell receptor beta chains below was sequenced from the same sample in a study of technical replicates of blood from several donors. Assay used: immunoSEQ multiplex PCR; TCRdb lists only in-frame clones, some missing. This sample yields over 75,000 clones, of which 90% to 96% are seen a single time; 0.2% to 0.25% belongs to the top ten. Source material: T cells isolated from PBMCs. The receptors shown here come from a human donor in good health.

This clone has only one observation. V and J are TRBV11-2 and TRBJ2-7, with a possible D match to TRBD1 (6 bases). Germline V CDR1 and CDR2: SGHAT, FQNNGV. V lost 0 bases to trimming and J lost 0 bases, with 15 bases between them. This CDR3 comprises 17 residues. The CDR3 protein is CASSLDRWAGDSYEQYF. The CDR3 DNA is TGTGCCAGCAGCTTAGACCGCTGGGCAGGGGACTCCTACGAGCAGTACTTC.

The chain is built from TRBV19 and TRBJ2-3; D is perhaps TRBD1 (5 bases). The CDR3 consists of 16 residues. The V and J ends lost 3 bases and 2 bases respectively, with 15 bases between them. Germline lookup yields CDR1 LNHDA and CDR2 SQIVND (reference sequence). The CDR3 reads CASSINYDSYTDTQYF. CDR3 bases: TGTGCCAGTAGTATTAATTACGACAGTTACACAGATACGCAGTATTTT.

The chain links TRBV28 to TRBJ2-5, with 8 bases fitting TRBD1. Germline trimming cut 4 bases from V and 7 bases from J; bases unmatched to any gene: 5. This CDR3 region has 13 residues. Germline V gives CDR1 MDHEN, CDR2 SYDVKM. The CDR3 loop is CASSWTGIGTQYF. The CDR3 bases are TGTGCCAGCAGTTGGACAGGGATCGGGACCCAGTACTTC.

V gene TRBV5-6 combines with J gene TRBJ1-1; D remains ambiguous. Per germline, CDR1 SGHDT and CDR2 YYEEEE. Trimming removed 3 bases at V and 9 bases at J, with 18 bases between. The CDR3 runs to 14 residues. The CDR3 loop is CASSSPSEEGKAFF. For the CDR3, the DNA is TGTGCCAGCAGCTCTCCTTCTGAGGAAGGCAAAGCTTTCTTT.

The V call is TRBV19, the J call TRBJ2-7; 11 bases align to TRBD1. The CDR3 sequence is 13 residues long. Germline V gives CDR1 LNHDA, CDR2 SQIVND (reference sequence). V was pared by 5 bases and J by 7 bases, with 4 bases of the junction left unmatched. CDR3 bases: TGTGCCAGTAGTTGGACAGGGGGCGAGGAGCAGTACTTC. Translation gives CASSWTGGEEQYF.

This clone is a singleton in its sample. The chain couples TRBV5-1 to TRBJ2-3; 12 bases are a match to TRBD2. This CDR3 spans 15 amino acids. J gave up 7 bases and V 4 bases, and 7 bases lay outside the gene matches. Per germline, CDR1 SGHRS and CDR2 YFSETQ. CDR3: CASSPTSGSLNTQYF. Here the CDR3 DNA reads TGCGCCAGCAGCCCGACTAGCGGGAGTTTGAATACGCAGTATTTT.

The CDR3 loop is CAWSDPETSGGAYNEQFF. The DNA of the CDR3 is TGTGCCTGGAGTGACCCCGAGACTAGCGGGGGGGCCTACAATGAGCAGTTCTTC. This chain uses TRBV30 with TRBJ2-1; the match to TRBD2 covers 14 bases. The CDR3 runs 18 residues. The trim removed 1 base at V and 2 bases at J, leaving 7 bases unmatched. Germline values: CDR1 GTSNPN, CDR2 SVGIG (reference sequence).

This clone appeared once. This chain connects TRBV27 to TRBJ1-4; 9 bases align to TRBD1. V lost 5 bases and J lost 8; bases outside the gene matches: 12. CDR1 and CDR2 (germline): MNHEY, SMNVEV (reference sequence). The CDR3 loop spans 16 amino acids. In DNA form, the CDR3 reads TGTGCCAGCAGTCTCACACCGGACAGGGGATGGGAAAAACTGTTTTTT. Amino acid sequence: CASSLTPDRGWEKLFF.

The chain employs TRBV30 and TRBJ1-4, with a weak D call TRBD1 (5 bases). The V end lost 0 bases, the J end lost 8 bases, and 13 bases lay between the germline ends. This CDR3 is 14 amino acids long. Germline V CDR1 and CDR2: GTSNPN, SVGIG (reference sequence). The CDR3 here is CAWSVWGASEKLFF. CDR3 bases: TGTGCCTGGAGTGTGTGGGGCGCCTCAGAAAAACTGTTTTTT.

This sequence joins TRBV7-2 and TRBJ2-2; TRBD2 matches 7 bases. The CDR3 covers 18 residues. Germline CDR1 is SGHTA and CDR2 is FQGNSA. The V and J ends lost 1 base and 2 bases, in that order; junction bases with no gene match: 10. CDR3 protein: CASSLVSWGGENTGELFF. The CDR3 nucleotides read TGTGCCAGCAGCTTAGTTTCGTGGGGGGGGGAAAACACCGGGGAGCTGTTTTTT.

The J gene is TRBJ2-1, the V gene TRBV5-5; D gene uncertain. Germline V lookup: CDR1 SGHKS, CDR2 YYEKEE (reference sequence). The CDR3 has 14 amino acids. V was pared by 0 bases and J by 8 bases, with 12 bases between. The CDR3 nucleotides read TGTGCCAGCAGCTTGGCCACGGTCCAGGATGAGCAGTTCTTC. Amino acid sequence: CASSLATVQDEQFF.

This chain links TRBV5-1 with TRBJ2-1, with 7 bases that match TRBD1. Trimming removed 9 bases from V and 2 bases from J; junction bases left unmatched: 5. This CDR3 has 13 residues. Germline V gives CDR1 SGHRS, CDR2 YFSETQ. The CDR3 sequence: CATGTEPYNEQFF. The CDR3 nucleotides read TGCGCCACCGGGACAGAACCCTACAATGAGCAGTTCTTC.

This clone was seen once. Other DNA sequences within the sample encode an identical CDR3. This chain uses TRBV6-5 with TRBJ2-7; D might be TRBD2 (5 bases). The CDR3 sequence is 12 residues long. CDR1 and CDR2 from the germline V gene are MNHEY and SVGAGI. V was shortened by 4 bases and J by 4 bases, with 8 bases between the two germline ends. CDR3 region: CASSSTGYEQYF. The CDR3 bases are TGTGCCAGCAGTTCCACGGGATACGAGCAGTACTTC.

The chain links TRBV11-2 to TRBJ2-7; 7 bases map to TRBD1. This CDR3 has 15 amino acids. The germline CDR1 and CDR2 sequences are SGHAT and FQNNGV. Trimming took 5 bases from V and 1 from J; bases not matched to a gene: 8. In DNA form, the CDR3 reads TGTGCCAGCAGCAACCTCCGGGACAGATCCTACGAGCAGTACTTC. Its translation: CASSNLRDRSYEQYF.